This entry concerns a single TCR beta chain. Its antigen is still unknown. The CDR3 length is 15 residues. From germline, CDR1 is SGHRS and CDR2 YFSETQ. Trimming removed 1 base at V and 6 bases at J, with 14 bases between. This entry belongs to a study of Ad26.COV2.S vaccination and SARS-CoV-2 variants. In the study overall: The donor participated in the COV1001 trial, in its Ad26.COV2.S arm. Study-level findings and limits: Placebo recipients showed lower spike-specific TCR breadth than vaccinees. Comparability of non-spike TCR breadth was observed across vaccine and placebo recipients.

Clones were read by immunoSEQ multiplex PCR, and TCRdb kept only the in-frame ones, dropping some. The sample holds roughly 400,000 clones, roughly 91% seen once. Sample treatment: 15 to 20 received Ad26.COV2.S at low or high dose, single or two shots; 5 received placebo; per-sample allocation not given. Sampling was done on day 63 after the first vaccine or placebo injection. The sequence came from a person between 18 and 60 years old who received the Ad26.COV2.S COVID-19 vaccine or a placebo. V is TRBV5-1 and J is TRBJ1-5, with D possibly matching TRBD1 (6 bases). Sample: peripheral blood, taken in a trial of Ad26.COV2.S vaccine versus placebo. This CDR3 reads CASSLSGGFGQPQHF. In nucleotides, the CDR3 is TGCGCCAGCAGCTTGTCGGGGGGCTTCGGTCAGCCCCAGCATTTT.